This T cell receptor beta chain was captured in a study of OX40 agonist ivuxolimab in advanced cancers. Overall study results and limits: On average, CD8+ T cells had more expanded clones than CD4+.

A remark on this clone: Antigen specificity is unknown.

The V gene's germline CDR1 is MNHEY and CDR2 SMNVEV (reference sequence). This CDR3 is built from 13 residues. Trimming cost V 6 bases and J 7 bases; bases outside gene matches: 5. Some clones are missing from TCRdb's copy, which holds only in-frame ones; the method was immunoSEQ multiplex PCR. Of 55,000 to 70,000 clones listed, 85% to 90% are singletons. The sequencing used CD4+ or CD8+ T cells sorted from blood, collected in a trial of the OX40 agonist ivuxolimab. The clonotype originates from an adult with an advanced solid tumor such as melanoma, head and neck, liver or kidney cancer. This sequence joins TRBV27 and TRBJ2-1, with 8 nucleotides matching TRBD2. The CDR3 is CASRTSGSNEQFF. DNA for the CDR3: TGTGCCAGCAGAACCAGCGGGAGTAATGAGCAGTTCTTC.